This T cell receptor (beta chain) stems from a study of spatial heterogeneity in lung cancer (dated by TCRdb to about 2019). At the level of the whole study: The donors were more than 65 patients from the lung TRACERx cohort who had early-stage, untreated non-small cell lung cancer. In non-small cell lung cancer, the study made a quantitative comparison of TCR alpha and beta repertoires among multiple tumor regions, matched nontumor lung and blood. Nonsynonymous mutation counts, determined by whole-exome sequencing of tumor tissue, were related to features of the TCR repertoire. Follow-up PBMC samples were sequenced whenever the samples were available, and the median time to follow-up was about 25 months after resection. In the raw uncorrected reads, each unique combination of TCR and UMI appeared more than ten times on average. At surgery, both alpha and beta chains were TCR-sequenced in more than 200 tumor regions, over 61 matched nontumor lung samples and 56 PBMC samples. Beta-chain transcripts were consistently detected in greater numbers than alpha-chain transcripts, which likely reflects a higher abundance of beta-chain transcripts.

General conclusions and limits of the study: Comparisons of baseline and follow-up blood repertoires included only approximately 15 patients. Ubiquitous expanded tumor TCRs were found in blood more often at tumor resection than at routine follow-up. Additional single-cell paired TCR alpha and beta sequencing was considered necessary to confirm, at a functional level, the hypothesis that regional TCRs recognize regional mutations.

The method behind the library was 5' RACE. TCRdb records NextSeq 500 as the sequencer. To allow correction of PCR and sequencing errors, the TCR library protocol tagged every TCR cDNA molecule with a unique molecular identifier. From the authors' description of their analysis: Decombinator tools were used for TCR identification, UMI-based error correction and CDR3 extraction. TCRs above a frequency of 2 per 1,000, corresponding to the top 1% of the tumor frequency distribution, were defined as expanded. Renyi diversity was computed with the R vegan package after each repertoire had been subsampled 100 times to 5,000 TCRs. CDR3 similarity networks were built from amino acid triplet string-kernel similarity, connecting CDR3s with pairwise similarity above 0.82. Clones were called with MiXCR by TCRdb after fastp trimmed the public reads at Q25, and only in-frame beta chains were retained. Each entry is one CDR3 protein sequence, shown with its most common DNA and genes. The authors' filters were not applied to this entry. This sample has about 70,000 distinct CDR3 sequences in its table, and approximately 9% of those were observed once. The leading ten clones occupy approximately 1.8% of the sample.

On this clonotype itself: The specificity of this receptor is unknown. The record has no base qualities; no much larger clone is one base away.

The CDR3 runs 15 amino acids, cysteine and phenylalanine included. Just the 45-base CDR3 DNA is kept, in frame starting at base 1. Looking up the germline V gene yields CDR1 SGHTA and CDR2 FQGTGA. The V end loses 5 bases and the J end loses 6 bases, and a stretch of 16 bases separates them. According to the study, the label for this sample's time point signals: blood at routine non-recurrence follow-up after resection. Whole RNA extracted from tumor and nontumor lung tissue, or from cryopreserved PBMC samples, was used for TCR sequencing without cell sorting. Only patients for whom sufficient RNA was available from at least two tumor regions were selected for TCR sequencing.

The chain joins TRBV7-3 to TRBJ2-2; the D gene is perhaps TRBD2, from 5 matching bases. The sequence derives from a female donor with early-stage non-small cell lung cancer. This specimen was PBMCs, taken at follow-up. DNA sequence: TGTGCCAGCAGCCCCGGGATTCGAGGAGCCGGGGAGCTGTTTTTT. This encodes CASSPGIRGAGELFF.